These T cell receptor beta chains were read from a single sample in a study of T cell responses to AZD1222 COVID-19 vaccine. Sequencing used immunoSEQ multiplex PCR; TCRdb keeps in-frame clones, though not all of them. Of 90,000 to 120,000 clones in the sample, more than 75% are singletons; the top ten hold about 3.3%. Material: peripheral blood, obtained on day 0 of AZD1222 vaccination. Receptors originate from an adult in good health. Each CDR3 is given with its conserved first and last residue. D genes are given only for firm matches. Not all rows give a size; the values are once, few, many and, for expanded clones, a class.

cdr3_aa,cdr3_nt,clone_size,d_call,j_call,v_call
CASSSQFSQAEAFF,TGTGCCAGCAGTTCGCAATTCAGCCAGGCTGAAGCTTTCTTT,-,-,TRBJ1-1,TRBV27
CASSQDRWGGQPQHF,TGCGCCAGCAGCCAAGATCGCTGGGGCGGTCAGCCCCAGCATTTT,-,-,TRBJ1-5,TRBV4-1
CASSPRTGYSNQPQHF,TGTGCCAGTAGTCCGAGGACAGGGTATAGCAATCAGCCCCAGCATTTT,-,TRBD1,TRBJ1-5,TRBV19
CASSPGRRNTEAFF,TGTGCCAGCAGCCCGGGACGGCGGAACACTGAAGCTTTCTTT,-,-,TRBJ1-1,TRBV5-4
CASSQPGGNQPQHF,TGTGCCAGCAGCCAGCCCGGGGGCAATCAGCCCCAGCATTTT,-,-,TRBJ1-5,TRBV5-5
CASSQSQGRDTEAFF,TGTGCCAGCAGCCAATCCCAGGGGAGGGACACTGAAGCTTTCTTT,-,-,TRBJ1-1,TRBV3-1/TRBV3-2
CASRMSPGRAFF,TGTGCCAGCAGGATGTCCCCAGGGCGTGCTTTCTTT,-,-,TRBJ1-1,TRBV5-8
CASSHEIGYGYTF,TGTGCCAGCTCACACGAAATTGGCTATGGCTACACCTTC,-,-,TRBJ1-2,TRBV18
CASSSDPSLETQYF,TGTGCCAGCAGCTCCGACCCGTCTCTAGAGACCCAGTACTTC,once,-,TRBJ2-5,TRBV7-2
CASSLLAVGELFF,TGTGCCAGCAGTTTATTAGCGGTCGGGGAGCTGTTTTTT,-,-,TRBJ2-2,TRBV6-2/TRBV6-3
CSASFQTVTHYEQYF,TGCAGTGCTAGTTTCCAAACTGTAACTCACTACGAGCAGTACTTC,-,-,TRBJ2-7,TRBV20-1
CASSHRDRGGGQPQHF,TGTGCCAGCAGCCACCGTGACAGGGGAGGGGGTCAGCCCCAGCATTTT,few,-,TRBJ1-5,TRBV21-1
CATSRGASTYEQYF,TGTGCCACCAGCCGAGGGGCCAGCACCTACGAGCAGTACTTC,-,-,TRBJ2-7,TRBV15
CASSPWEGATLNYGYTF,TGTGCCAGCAGCCCCTGGGAGGGGGCGACCCTTAACTATGGCTACACCTTC,-,TRBD1,TRBJ1-2,TRBV7-8
CASSLAPGNTEAFF,TGCGCCAGCAGCTTGGCCCCGGGTAACACTGAAGCTTTCTTT,-,-,TRBJ1-1,TRBV5-1
CASSLGSPDNSPLHF,TGCGCCAGCAGCTTGGGATCTCCCGATAATTCACCCCTCCACTTT,-,-,TRBJ1-6,TRBV5-1
CASIQGRYEQYF,TGTGCCAGCATTCAAGGGAGATACGAGCAGTACTTC,few,-,TRBJ2-7,TRBV2
CASSYTGWTNTEAFF,TGTGCCAGCAGTTACACAGGCTGGACGAACACTGAAGCTTTCTTT,-,-,TRBJ1-1,TRBV6-2/TRBV6-3
CATSDPGSSGETQYF,TGTGCCACCAGTGACCCTGGATCCTCGGGAGAGACCCAGTACTTC,-,-,TRBJ2-5,TRBV24-1
CASSQDRQGLSGGWINEQFF,TGCGCCAGCAGCCAAGATAGACAGGGTCTAAGCGGGGGGTGGATCAATGAGCAGTTCTTC,-,TRBD2,TRBJ2-1,TRBV4-3